This record concerns one T cell receptor (beta chain) sequence. These data belong to a study of cytomegalovirus exposure and HLA in healthy donors. Amplification used 60 Vbeta primers and 13 Jbeta primers. The repertoire was sequenced with immunoSEQ multiplex PCR; TCRdb's copy has only in-frame clones and lacks some. The table records fewer than 150,000 clones, 70% to 80% of them present only once. The CDR3 length is 15 residues. The J segment lost 2 bases and the V segment lost 7 bases, leaving 10 bases of the junction unmatched. Germline-derived CDR1 and CDR2 are SGHRS and YFSETQ. This receptor was obtained from a woman aged 40 to 49 in good health and CMV-seropositive. The chain couples TRBV5-1 to TRBJ2-7; TRBD1 matches 9 bases. Sequencing was carried out using PBMCs. The CDR3 nucleotides are TGCGCCAGCCCCCCAACAGGGGGCCTCACCTACGAGCAGTACTTC. It codes for CASPPTGGLTYEQYF.